This record concerns one T cell receptor (beta chain) sequence. Its antigen is unknown. Base qualities are not provided; no much larger clone lies one nucleotide away. Graves' hyperthyroidism was defined as stable when no progression to ophthalmopathy occurred over 18 months of follow-up. Hyperthyroidism patients were newly diagnosed, with disease duration under 2 months, and aged 18 to 65 years. Any patient with an uncontrolled infection, another autoimmune disease, pregnancy or lactation was excluded. Diagnoses relied on clinical symptoms, serum thyroxine and TRAb, thyroid ultrasound and orbital computed tomography. PBMCs were isolated from approximately 10 ml of fresh peripheral blood by Ficoll-Paque density gradient centrifugation. Total RNA was extracted using Trizol reagent, and RNA quality was assessed on an Agilent 2100 Bioanalyzer. The data were obtained in a study of T cells in Graves' hyperthyroidism and ophthalmopathy (dated by TCRdb to the late 2010s). About the investigation overall: Peripheral blood samples were taken at initial diagnosis, before any treatment was given. TCR V-J signatures able to tell the groups apart were searched for in a discovery cohort of some 97 patients, of whom around 43 had Graves' ophthalmopathy and 55 to 60 had stable Graves' hyperthyroidism. Prospective prediction of ophthalmopathy was tested in an independent validation cohort of some 20 hyperthyroidism patients and around 16 patients who later progressed to ophthalmopathy. For training and testing, the roughly 93 patients in the discovery cohort were randomly divided in a 7:3 ratio. In addition, the study compared T-cell repertoires in thyroid tissue and in blood from 6 or 7 Graves' hyperthyroidism patients. After blood sampling, hyperthyroidism patients were treated with methimazole at a starting dose of 30 mg daily, and ophthalmopathy patients were treated with high-dose intravenous methylprednisolone. The paper reports TCR Vbeta CDR3 sequencing of about 140 peripheral blood samples: fewer than 50 ophthalmopathy, fewer than 85 hyperthyroidism and around 17 progressor patients. General conclusions and limits of the study: In validation, the model predicted progression to ophthalmopathy with 65% to 71% sensitivity and roughly 72% specificity, a median of around six months before onset. Sample size was not statistically predetermined, and blinding of investigators to group allocation was not performed. Most expanded thyroid clonotypes (frequency above 0.001) were also found in blood, which suggests that blood repertoires may mirror thyroid immune responses. Ophthalmopathy was separated from stable hyperthyroidism by a 13 V-J signature model, with 85% to 90% sensitivity and about 81% specificity obtained in cross-validation and 80%/75% obtained in testing.

The TCR beta CDR3 regions were amplified from the RNA transcripts. For the first round of RT-PCR on the TCR CDR3, the HTBI primer set was used together with the Qiagen OneStep RT-PCR kit. Libraries were constructed in a second round of multiplex PCR, after which size selection and purification were performed. Libraries were sequenced paired-end with 100 bp reads on an Illumina HiSeq2000. On the authors' methods: SOAPnuke was used to process the raw data, removing reads that contained adapters or uncalled bases, had a mean Phred below 15, or lacked an exact match to the constant primer or identifier. High-quality paired reads were merged using COPE v1.2.5, and each unique nucleotide sequence was defined as a clonotype. MiTCR v1.1 was used to align the clonotypes against IMGT TRBV, TRBD and TRBJ reference segments. Analysis was restricted to V-J combinations with a frequency above 0.0001, which covered roughly 99% of repertoires. A TCS score was defined as the ratio of F50 (clonal expansion) to E x V (chaos), with BLOSUM62-based TCRdist applied between CDR3 peptides within each V-J. Welch's t-statistics and random forest reduced fewer than 550 V-J features to 10 to 15, which were used in a naive Bayes classifier (R e1071). The public reads were quality trimmed at Q25 with fastp and then assembled into clones with MiXCR by TCRdb, keeping productive beta chains. Entries that share a CDR3 protein sequence are merged under the most common genes and DNA. The V and J calls were not made by the authors but by TCRdb's processing. This sample holds about 590,000 distinct CDR3 sequences; 15% to 18% were observed only once. The ten largest make up around 7.3% of the sample.

This sequence originates from a woman in her twenties or thirties with Graves' hyperthyroidism. Sample: blood.

This receptor has the CDR3 CASRPGQENTDTQYF. The bases are TGTGCCAGTAGACCGGGACAAGAGAACACAGATACGCAGTATTTT. Recombination joined TRBV19 with TRBJ2-3; a tentative D call is TRBD1 (6 bases match). V is shortened by 6 bases, J by 2 bases, and the region joining them spans 15 bases. The CDR3 runs 15 amino acids, cysteine and phenylalanine included. Only CDR3 DNA is held: 45 bases, read in frame from base 1. From the germline V gene (reference sequence), CDR1 is LNHDA and CDR2 is SQIVND.